These 24 T cell receptor beta chains came from one sample sequenced in a study of shared clonotypes between healthy human individuals. The data were produced by immunoSEQ multiplex PCR, yet TCRdb's version contains in-frame clones alone and is incomplete. This sample yields approximately 2.3 million clones, of which approximately 95% are seen a single time; roughly 0.36% belongs to the top ten. The sample taken for sequencing was naive CD4+ T cells from PBMCs. Subset indicated: CD45RA+ positively selected. The receptors were gathered from a man in his late teens or twenties in good health. Some clones in this sample may be carry-over from other donors' samples.

The rearrangement links TRBV7-8 to TRBJ1-1; D gene ambiguous. Between the trimmed V and J ends, which lost 5 bases and 8 bases, there was a span of 15 bases. This CDR3 has 13 residues. Germline V gene sequence: CDR1 SGHVS, CDR2 FQNEAQ. CDR3 sequence reads: CASSPGEVSEAFF. The CDR3, as DNA: TGTGCCAGCAGCCCCGGGGAGGTGTCGGAAGCTTTCTTT.

The chain employs TRBV19 and TRBJ2-5; 10 bases are shared with TRBD1. V trimming: 4 bases; J trimming: 5 bases; junction bases outside the gene matches: 4. CDR3 length equals 14 residues. The germline V gene has CDR1 LNHDA and CDR2 SQIVND (reference sequence). CDR3 amino acids: CASSRGQGYETQYF. CDR3 DNA: TGTGCCAGTAGTAGGGGACAGGGGTACGAGACCCAGTACTTC.

The table lists this clone with a count of one. The chain joins TRBV6-6 to TRBJ2-1; D call uncertain. CDR1 and CDR2 (germline): MNHNY, SVGAGI (reference sequence). The V gene lost 0 bases and the J gene lost 9 bases, with 9 bases spanning the gap. The CDR3 consists of 13 residues. The CDR3 is CASSYSTPPEQFF. The CDR3 DNA sequence: TGTGCCAGCAGTTACTCGACACCCCCTGAGCAGTTCTTC.

V gene TRBV9 combines with J gene TRBJ1-1; 9 positions agree with TRBD1. This CDR3 spans 18 amino acids. The V gene end was trimmed by 0 bases and the J gene end by 1 base; junction bases not matched to a gene: 10. Germline assignment: CDR1 SGDLS and CDR2 YYNGEE. In DNA, the CDR3 is TGTGCCAGCAGCGTAGCTCTGGGGGACAGGGCGGGGAACACTGAAGCTTTCTTT. Translating gives CASSVALGDRAGNTEAFF.

The rearrangement uses TRBV7-3 and TRBJ2-7; maybe TRBD1 (5 bases). This CDR3 spans 12 amino acids. Germline CDR1 and CDR2: SGHTA and FQGTGA. V was pared by 3 bases and J by 6 bases, with 9 bases between. The CDR3 DNA sequence: TGTGCCAGCAGCTTCTACAGGCGCGAGCAGTACTTC. This gives the protein CASSFYRREQYF.

On this clone: Additional DNA sequences in this sample encode the identical CDR3. V is TRBV5-4 and J is TRBJ2-7; the match to TRBD1 covers 8 bases. The CDR3 is 15 amino acids. Per germline, CDR1 SGHNT and CDR2 YYREEE (reference sequence). V shed 1 base and J 3 bases; nucleotides not matched to a gene: 6. The CDR3 spells CASSLLGQGGYEQYF. The CDR3 coding sequence is TGTGCCAGCAGCTTGCTTGGACAGGGAGGCTACGAGCAGTACTTC.

This chain links TRBV11-2 with TRBJ2-3, with TRBD2 as a possible D gene (6 bases). CDR1 SGHAT and CDR2 FQNNGV come from the germline V gene. This CDR3 region has 15 residues. V lost 4 bases, J lost 3 bases, and 14 bases lay in between. The CDR3 region has the DNA TGTGCCAGCAGCTCTAAACCGGGAGAAACAGATACGCAGTATTTT. As protein: CASSSKPGETDTQYF.

Regarding this clone: This same CDR3 is encoded by further DNA sequences in the sample. The chain is built from TRBV2 and TRBJ2-7, with 8 bases lining up with TRBD1. The germline V gene has CDR1 SNHLY and CDR2 FYNNEI. J lost 0 bases, V lost 7 bases, and 2 bases had no gene match. There are 13 residues in the CDR3. The CDR3 coding sequence is TGTGCCAGCAACAGGGGGAGCTCCTACGAGCAGTACTTC. This sequence encodes CASNRGSSYEQYF.

This chain joins TRBV19 and TRBJ1-1; D might be TRBD1 (5 bases). CDR1 and CDR2 from the germline V gene are LNHDA and SQIVND (reference sequence). The V gene lost 0 bases and the J gene lost 0 bases, with 20 bases spanning the gap. The CDR3 spans 19 residues. The chain's CDR3 is CASSIDYWTRTDMNTEAFF. DNA for the CDR3: TGTGCCAGTAGTATAGATTACTGGACACGGACCGATATGAACACTGAAGCTTTCTTT. Filled out from reference TRBV19 and TRBJ1-1, the complete variable domain reads DGGITQSPKYLFRKEGQNVTLSCEQNLNHDAMYWYRQDPGQGLRLIYYSQIVNDFQKGDIAEGYSVSREKKESFPLTVTSAQKNPTAFYLCASSIDYWTRTDMNTEAFFGQGTRLTVV.

In nucleotides, the CDR3 is TGTGCCAGTAGTGACAGGCTCCCCTATGGCTACACCTTC. It translates to CASSDRLPYGYTF. J is TRBJ1-2 and V is TRBV19; maybe TRBD1 (6 bases). Germline lookup yields CDR1 LNHDA and CDR2 SQIVND (reference sequence). This CDR3 has 13 amino acids. Trimming removed 5 bases from V and 4 bases from J, with 11 bases in between.

V gene TRBV5-4 combines with J gene TRBJ2-1; 7 bases align to TRBD1. After removal of 2 bases from V and 1 base from J, the junction contained 9 bases not matched to a gene. From germline, CDR1 is SGHNT and CDR2 YYREEE (reference sequence). CDR3 length: 17 amino acids. CDR3 amino acids: CASSLNRGLGSYNEQFF. CDR3 sequence (DNA): TGTGCCAGCAGCTTAAACAGGGGCCTAGGGTCCTACAATGAGCAGTTCTTC.

This clone was seen only a few times. The chain has TRBV2 and TRBJ1-5; 7 bases are a match to TRBD1. Germline values: CDR1 SNHLY, CDR2 FYNNEI. The CDR3 loop spans 15 amino acids. The trim removed 4 bases at V and 1 base at J, leaving 4 bases unmatched. The DNA for the CDR3 is TGTGCCAGCAGTGGAGTCAGGGGGAGCAATCAGCCCCAGCATTTT. Translating it yields CASSGVRGSNQPQHF.

This clone was recorded once. The chain links TRBV6-5 to TRBJ2-7; no reliable D call. CDR1 and CDR2 from the germline V gene are MNHEY and SVGAGI. This CDR3 has 15 amino acids. V was clipped by 3 bases and J by 4 bases, with 16 bases between them. The CDR3 here is CASSYSFQTGYEQYF. The CDR3 region has the DNA TGTGCCAGCAGTTATTCCTTCCAGACCGGGTACGAGCAGTACTTC.

This clone was picked up one time. This specimen includes other DNA sequences encoding the same CDR3. The chain combines TRBV7-2 with TRBJ2-7, with 10 bases identical to TRBD1. The trim removed 4 bases at V and 2 bases at J, leaving 5 bases unmatched. Germline assignment: CDR1 SGHTA and CDR2 FQGNSA. The CDR3 is 15 residues long. The CDR3, as DNA: TGTGCCAGCAGCTCCCGGACAGGGGGTCCCTACGAGCAGTACTTC. This sequence encodes CASSSRTGGPYEQYF.

The CDR3 DNA follows: TGTGCCAGTAGTATGCGTGCACAGGGAAGCACAGATACGCAGTATTTT. It is translated as CASSMRAQGSTDTQYF. The V gene is TRBV19, the J gene TRBJ2-3, with D perhaps TRBD1 (6 bases). Germline V lookup: CDR1 LNHDA, CDR2 SQIVND (reference sequence). The V end lost 3 bases, the J end lost 0 bases, and 13 bases lay between the germline ends. This CDR3 spans 16 amino acids.

The CDR3 region is CASSLVPAGARTYEQYF. In nucleotides, the CDR3 is TGTGCCAGCAGCTTAGTTCCGGCGGGAGCCAGGACCTACGAGCAGTACTTC. This sequence joins TRBV7-6 and TRBJ2-7, with 7 bases aligning to TRBD2. Germline CDR1 is SGHVS and CDR2 is FNYEAQ. The CDR3 contains 17 residues. The trim removed 1 base at V and 2 bases at J, leaving 11 bases unmatched.

V gene TRBV5-1 combines with J gene TRBJ2-4, with 8 bases fitting TRBD2. V lost 0 bases and J lost 5; bases outside the gene matches: 10. The CDR3 sequence is 17 residues long. Germline CDR1 and CDR2: SGHRS and YFSETQ. Here the CDR3 reads CASSLASVGSGENIQYF. CDR3 sequence (DNA): TGCGCCAGCAGCTTGGCCTCGGTCGGTAGCGGGGAAAACATTCAGTACTTC.

V gene TRBV11-2 combines with J gene TRBJ2-7; perhaps TRBD2 as D (6 bases). The germline V gene has CDR1 SGHAT and CDR2 FQNNGV. The CDR3 runs 15 residues. Trimming took off 5 bases at V and 0 bases at J, with 14 bases between the two ends. CDR3 coding DNA: TGTGCCAGCAGCCGAATCGACGGGAGCTCCTACGAGCAGTACTTC. This encodes CASSRIDGSSYEQYF.

The V gene is TRBV6-6, the J gene TRBJ2-7; 7 bases align to TRBD1. CDR3 length: 15 amino acids. V shed 2 bases, J shed 4 bases, and the junction held 8 bases outside the gene matches. CDR1 is MNHNY and CDR2 is SVGAGI in the germline V gene (reference sequence). CDR3 sequence: CASSYGNRGTYEQYF. CDR3 DNA sequence: TGTGCCAGCAGTTACGGGAACAGGGGTACGTACGAGCAGTACTTC.

This clone was detected only once. The V call is TRBV4-2, the J call TRBJ1-1; maybe TRBD1 (5 bases). CDR3 length: 16 residues. V dropped 0 bases and J dropped 1 base, with 12 bases sitting between them. Germline CDR1 is LGHNA and CDR2 is YNFKEQ. CDR3 coding DNA: TGTGCCAGCAGCCAAGACAGATACAGGCAGAACACTGAAGCTTTCTTT. Its translation: CASSQDRYRQNTEAFF.

This clone has just one count. The rearrangement links TRBV7-9 to TRBJ2-7, with 8 bases aligning to TRBD2. Trimming at V came to 1 base and at J to 7 bases, leaving 9 bases not matched to a gene. Germline assignment: CDR1 SEHNR and CDR2 FQNEAQ (reference sequence). CDR3 length: 15 amino acids. CDR3 in amino acids: CASSLENGGGREQYF. For the CDR3, the DNA is TGTGCCAGCAGCTTAGAAAATGGCGGGGGGAGAGAGCAGTACTTC.

This chain connects TRBV5-6 to TRBJ1-3; D unresolved. With 1 base removed from V and 0 bases from J, the gap between germline ends came to 5 bases. CDR1 SGHDT and CDR2 YYEEEE come from the germline V gene. CDR3 length equals 14 residues. CDR3 sequence reads: CASSLSRSGNTIYF. DNA of the CDR3: TGTGCCAGCAGCTTGTCGCGCTCTGGAAACACCATATATTTT.

The J gene is TRBJ1-2, the V gene TRBV28; D might be TRBD1 (6 bases). Trimming pared 3 bases from V and 7 bases from J, leaving 12 bases between. CDR1 and CDR2 from the germline V gene are MDHEN and SYDVKM. The CDR3 sequence is 13 residues long. The CDR3 reads CASSLRTDFGYTF. Written as DNA, the CDR3 is TGTGCCAGCAGTTTGCGGACAGACTTTGGCTACACCTTC.

Of note for this clone: The same CDR3 is also encoded by other DNA sequences in this sample. The chain has TRBV4-3 and TRBJ2-7; 8 bases are shared with TRBD1. The CDR3 has 15 amino acids. Unmatched junction bases numbered 4, after V lost 1 base and J lost 2 bases. From germline, CDR1 is LGHNA and CDR2 YSLEER. CDR3 amino acids: CASSQGTGYAYEQYF. The CDR3 nucleotides read TGCGCCAGCAGCCAAGGGACAGGGTATGCCTACGAGCAGTACTTC.